This entry is about one TCR beta chain. Assay: immunoSEQ multiplex PCR; the TCRdb copy retains only in-frame clones and omits some. The sample lists roughly 150,000 clones, about 90% occurring once. This entry is derived from a study of blood T cell repertoires in COVID-19. Those enrolled, adults aged about 18 to 89 years, came from 20 to 25 US areas. Assignments of participants to cohorts depended upon their own reported clinical history. A PCR-confirmed or clinician-diagnosed COVID-19 case had contacted exposed participants within 2 weeks of entry. This sequence originates from a woman in her thirties or forties who had been exposed to COVID-19. The sequenced material came from PBMCs or T cells enriched from blood (not recorded which).

This CDR3 reads CATSGANEQFF. The CDR3 nucleotides are TGTGCCACCAGTGGGGCCAATGAGCAGTTCTTC. The chain links TRBV24-1 to TRBJ2-1; no reliable D call. This CDR3 spans 11 amino acids. Trimming removed 5 bases at V and 6 bases at J, with 4 bases between. Germline V gene sequence: CDR1 KGHDR, CDR2 SFDVKD.